This T cell receptor beta chain emerged from a study of blood T cells in healthy people across ages. Overall study findings and caveats: Changes in expanded clonotypes were possibly confounded, as the CMV status of donors was unknown.

Isolation yielded PBMCs, at least 7 million per sample, in every case. Germline CDR1 reads MDHEN; CDR2 reads SYDVKM. The CDR3 has 13 residues. The V gene lost 5 bases and the J gene lost 5 bases, with 12 bases spanning the gap. PCR was performed a second time for roughly 7 to 12 cycles using a sample-barcoded 5' primer and a J-beta primer mix. TCRdb recomputed calls from the 5' RACE reads with MiXCR, one row per CDR3 protein. Of about 1.5 million distinct CDR3 sequences listed, approximately 39% are singletons. As to this clonotype: Its antigen is currently unknown.

This TCR came from a woman aged 18-35 years in good health. What was sequenced was blood. The chain links TRBV28 to TRBJ1-2, with D perhaps TRBD1 (6 bases). The CDR3 spells CASSLDRKYGYTF. The CDR3 coding sequence is TGTGCCAGCAGTCTGGACAGAAAGTATGGCTACACCTTC.